What follows are 22 T cell receptor beta chains derived from one specimen sequenced in a study of glioma-infiltrating T cells (TCRdb year 2016). The sample was run on an Illumina MiSeq. The iRepertoire nested amplicon-rescue multiplex PCR (arm-PCR) platform was used to amplify TCR alpha and beta CDR3 regions from RNA. The public reads were quality trimmed at Q25 with fastp and then assembled into clones with MiXCR by TCRdb, keeping productive beta chains. Identical CDR3 proteins give one entry, which carries the most common genes and DNA. This sample is represented by tens of thousands of distinct CDR3 sequences; 40% of them were singletons. The ten largest make up about two fifths of the sample. Sequenced material: glioma tissue, nonneoplastic brain tissue, or PBMCs (not recorded which). The receptor source for this set is a human donor with low-grade glioma or glioblastoma, undergoing nonglioma brain surgery, or in good health (not recorded which).

Many counts were recorded for this clonotype. V is TRBV13 and J is TRBJ2-3; D gene uncertain. Germline V CDR1 and CDR2: PRHDT, FYEKMQ (reference sequence). The ends were cut back, 2 bases at V and 5 bases at J, with 2 bases in the middle. This CDR3 has 11 residues. CDR3 amino acids: CASSLLDTQYF. The CDR3 bases are TGTGCCAGCAGCTTACTAGATACGCAGTATTTT.

Many counts were recorded for this clonotype. The V and J genes are TRBV10-3 and TRBJ2-5; D remains ambiguous. This CDR3 is 14 amino acids long. Between the trimmed V and J ends, which lost 7 bases and 4 bases, there was a span of 16 bases. Germline V lookup: CDR1 ENHRY, CDR2 SYGVKD. The CDR3: CAITKTRLAETQYF. DNA of the CDR3: TGTGCCATCACCAAGACCAGACTTGCAGAGACCCAGTACTTC.

The sample holds many counts of this clonotype. This rearrangement joins TRBV7-9 to TRBJ2-5, with D possibly matching TRBD1 (5 bases). This CDR3 is built from 15 residues. The V gene lost 3 bases and the J gene lost 1 base, with 12 bases spanning the gap. The germline CDR1 and CDR2 sequences are SEHNR and FQNEAQ (reference sequence). Written as DNA, the CDR3 is TGTGCCAGCAGCTTGTGGTCAGGGTCCCAAGAGACCCAGTACTTC. Translated: CASSLWSGSQETQYF.

This clonotype showed up many times. The chain combines TRBV5-6 with TRBJ2-1; D gene ambiguous. The V end was cut by 0 bases, the J end by 13 bases, with 11 bases between. Germline CDR1 SGHDT, CDR2 YYEEEE. This CDR3 has 12 amino acids. The CDR3 bases are TGTGCCAGCAGCTTGGGGGTGAATGTTCAGTTCTTC. This encodes CASSLGVNVQFF.

This clonotype came up many times. The chain joins TRBV5-4 to TRBJ2-7; D gene uncertain. V gave up 1 base and J gave up 0 bases, with 8 bases separating them. The CDR3 contains 14 residues. Germline CDR1 and CDR2: SGHNT and YYREEE (reference sequence). This chain's CDR3 is CASSLTGSSYEQYF. Written as DNA, the CDR3 is TGTGCCAGCAGCTTGACGGGTAGCTCCTACGAGCAGTACTTC.

Concerning this clonotype: A much larger clone lies a single base off, so this may be a read error. The J gene is TRBJ2-5, the V gene TRBV18; D gene uncertain. Trimming cost V 2 bases and J 2 bases, with 12 bases left between them. There are 15 residues in the CDR3. Germline assignment: CDR1 KGHSH and CDR2 LQKENI. CDR3 DNA: TGTGCCAGCTCACCAGGGTCAGTACCGCAAGAGACCCAGTACTTC. Translation gives CASSPGSVPQETQYF.

This clonotype appeared many times. The DNA of the CDR3 is TGTGCCAGCAGCTTAGTTGAGCGGGGGGGCCTCGATACGCAGTATTTT. It translates to CASSLVERGGLDTQYF. The rearrangement uses TRBV7-2 and TRBJ2-3, with 10 positions matching TRBD2. The V segment lost 1 base and the J segment 6 bases; nucleotides outside the gene matches: 7. CDR1 is SGHTA, CDR2 FQGNSA, per germline. The CDR3 runs to 16 residues.

With regard to this clonotype: A much larger clone differs by one base, so this may be a read error. The V and J genes are TRBV2 and TRBJ2-3; D remains unclear. The CDR3 spans 11 residues. Per germline, CDR1 SNHLY and CDR2 FYNNEI. CDR3 region: CASGDADTQYF. The CDR3 DNA follows: TGTGCCAGCGGTGACGCAGATACGCAGTATTTT.

This clonotype occurred many times. The V and J genes are TRBV30 and TRBJ2-1, with 8 positions matching TRBD2. Germline CDR1 GTSNPN, CDR2 SVGIG (reference sequence). Trimming at V came to 4 bases and at J to 12 bases, leaving 8 bases not matched to a gene. The CDR3 sequence is 12 residues long. The CDR3, as DNA: TGTGCCTGGAAAGGGACTAGAATAGGGCAGTTCTTC. It codes for CAWKGTRIGQFF.

The rearrangement links TRBV7-2 to TRBJ2-1; a possible D gene is TRBD2 (6 bases). CDR3 size: 16 residues. Deletions cut 10 bases from V and 6 bases from J, with 25 bases between. Germline V CDR1 and CDR2: SGHTA, FQGNSA. CDR3 nucleotide sequence: TGTGCCACCAACAACGCCCCGGGAAAGGGACTCAATGAGCAGTTCTTC. Its protein product is CATNNAPGKGLNEQFF.

This clonotype has only a few counts. V and J are TRBV29-1 and TRBJ2-1; TRBD2 aligns across 15 bases. The CDR3 contains 16 residues. Germline V gene sequence: CDR1 SQVTM, CDR2 ANQGSEA. Trimming at V came to 2 bases and at J to 6 bases, leaving 5 bases not matched to a gene. The CDR3 DNA follows: TGCAGCGTTGAATGGACTAGCGGGAGGGCGCCCAATGAGCAGTTCTTC. Residues: CSVEWTSGRAPNEQFF.

This clonotype appeared many times. This rearrangement joins TRBV18 to TRBJ1-1, with D tentatively TRBD1 (6 bases). The CDR3 sequence is 14 residues long. Germline V gene sequence: CDR1 KGHSH, CDR2 LQKENI. Trimming removed 6 bases at V and 2 bases at J, with 13 bases between. The CDR3 bases are TGTGCCAGCTCCGAACAGGGCCCAAACACTGAAGCTTTCTTT. It codes for CASSEQGPNTEAFF.

This clonotype was seen only a few times. CDR3 protein: CASSLDSLGEQYF. As DNA, the CDR3 is TGTGCCAGCAGCTTGGACTCTCTGGGCGAGCAGTACTTC. The rearrangement links TRBV5-4 to TRBJ2-7; D is unresolved. The CDR3 runs to 13 residues. Trimming took off 0 bases at V and 6 bases at J, with 10 bases between the two ends. Per the germline V gene, CDR1 is SGHNT and CDR2 is YYREEE (reference sequence).

Concerning this clonotype: This sequence may be a read error, since a much larger clone differs from it by one base. The rearrangement uses TRBV4-3 and TRBJ2-2; possibly TRBD2 for D (6 bases). The CDR3 contains 15 residues. In germline, CDR1 is LGHNA, CDR2 YSLEER. The DNA for the CDR3 is TGCGCCAGCAGCCATTCTAGAAAATACACCGGGGGGCTGTTTTTT. It yields the protein CASSHSRKYTGGLFF.

As DNA, the CDR3 is TGTGCCAGCAGCTTTCTATTCTCGGGGGGGGACTACAATGAGCAGTTCTTC. Translating gives CASSFLFSGGDYNEQFF. The chain is built from TRBV27 and TRBJ2-1; 8 bases agree with TRBD2. The germline V gene has CDR1 MNHEY and CDR2 SMNVEV (reference sequence). V shed 6 bases, J shed 3 bases, and the junction held 13 bases outside the gene matches. This CDR3 contains 17 residues.

This clonotype was seen just once. This could be a read error, since a much larger clone is one nucleotide away. This sequence joins TRBV2 and TRBJ1-4, with 9 bases identical to TRBD1. V lost 9 bases and J lost 5; bases outside the gene matches: 10. This CDR3 has 15 amino acids. From germline, CDR1 is SNHLY and CDR2 FYNNEI. The CDR3 DNA sequence: TGTGCCAGTAACGGGACAGGGCGAAAAAATGAAAAACTGTTTTTT. Amino acids: CASNGTGRKNEKLFF.

There are many counts of this clonotype. V usage is TRBV29-1 and J usage is TRBJ2-2; 11 nucleotides align to TRBD2. V dropped 7 bases and J dropped 2; count of bases not matched to a gene: 3. CDR1 SQVTM and CDR2 ANQGSEA come from the germline V gene. The CDR3 loop spans 14 amino acids. In DNA, the CDR3 is TGCAGCGCCGGGACTAGCGGCAACACCGGGGAGCTGTTTTTT. Translating gives CSAGTSGNTGELFF.

Note on this clonotype: A much bigger clone sits one base away, suggesting this may be a read error. The V and J genes are TRBV5-1 and TRBJ2-7, with a weak D call TRBD1 (5 bases). CDR1 and CDR2 from the germline V gene are SGHRS and YFSETQ. The CDR3 has 14 amino acids. The CDR3 coding sequence is TGCGCCAGCAGCTCTCAGGGTACAGTAGACGAGCAGTGCTTC. This gives the protein CASSSQGTVDEQCF. The variable domain in full, completed from reference TRBV5-1 and TRBJ2-7, reads KAGVTQTPRYLIKTRGQQVTLSCSPISGHRSVSWYQQTPGQGLQFLFEYFSETQRNKGNFPGRFSGRQFSNSRSEMNVSTLELGDSALYLCASSSQGTVDEQCFGPGTRLTVT.

This clonotype was seen ten or more times. The chain uses TRBV20-1 and TRBJ2-1; 10 nucleotides line up with TRBD2. The J segment lost 4 bases and the V segment lost 6 bases, leaving 9 bases of the junction unmatched. The germline CDR1 and CDR2 sequences are DFQATT and SNEGSKA (reference sequence). The CDR3 is 15 amino acids. This CDR3 is CSAPKGLAEYNEQFF. Here the CDR3 DNA reads TGCAGTGCCCCAAAAGGACTAGCGGAATACAATGAGCAGTTCTTC.

Many counts were recorded for this clonotype. The rearrangement uses TRBV7-9 and TRBJ2-3, with 10 bases identical to TRBD1. Looked up from germline, CDR1 is SEHNR and CDR2 is FQNEAQ (reference sequence). CDR3 length: 15 amino acids. The trim removed 3 bases at V and 4 bases at J, leaving 4 bases unmatched. For the CDR3, the DNA is TGTGCCAGCAGCTTGACGACAGGGGGCCCAGATACGCAGTATTTT. Its translation: CASSLTTGGPDTQYF.

This clonotype occurred many times. The V gene is TRBV5-1, the J gene TRBJ2-7, with D perhaps matching TRBD1 (6 bases). The V and J ends lost 8 bases and 6 bases respectively, with 21 bases between them. The CDR3 has 14 amino acids. Germline CDR1 is SGHRS and CDR2 is YFSETQ. The CDR3 loop is CASSSGTIRLEQYF. In nucleotides, the CDR3 is TGCGCCAGTTCGTCCGGGACAATAAGGCTCGAGCAGTACTTC.

This clonotype was seen repeatedly, ten times or more. CDR3 in DNA: TGCGCCAGCAGCTTGGCCAGAGAGACCCAGTACTTC. This gives the protein CASSLARETQYF. The chain employs TRBV5-1 and TRBJ2-5; D gene unclear. Trimming stripped 0 bases from V and 4 bases from J, with 4 bases between. The CDR3 runs 12 residues. Germline CDR1 reads SGHRS; CDR2 reads YFSETQ.